Following are 2 T cell receptor beta chains from one sample sequenced in a study of shared clonotypes between healthy human individuals. Libraries were prepared by immunoSEQ multiplex PCR; TCRdb keeps only in-frame clonotypes and omits some of them. The table records about 550,000 clones, 95% to 96% of them present only once. Terminally differentiated effector memory CD45RA+ cells were left out of the naive CD8 fraction, which was CD45RO-negative and positively selected for CCR7. Sequencing was performed on naive CD8+ T cells sorted from blood. All receptors come from a woman younger than 45 in good health.

This clone has just a few counts. The chain joins TRBV30 to TRBJ1-1; possibly TRBD1 for D (5 bases). This CDR3 comprises 14 residues. Trimming pared 3 bases from V and 1 base from J, leaving 12 bases between. Per the germline V gene, CDR1 is GTSNPN and CDR2 is SVGIG (reference sequence). The CDR3 bases are TGTGCCTGGAGCACCGGGACCACGAACACTGAAGCTTTCTTT. Residues: CAWSTGTTNTEAFF.

This clone was observed a single time. The chain links TRBV6-1 to TRBJ2-7; D perhaps matches TRBD2 (6 bases). Germline assignment: CDR1 MNHNS and CDR2 SASEGT. V lost 0 bases to trimming and J lost 6 bases, with 24 bases between them. The CDR3 runs to 18 residues. This CDR3 is CASSEAGGIGRISLEQYF. Written as DNA, the CDR3 is TGTGCCAGCAGTGAAGCAGGAGGCATAGGGAGGATATCTCTCGAGCAGTACTTC.